This T cell receptor beta chain was found in a study of PD-1 blockade in classical Hodgkin lymphoma. Libraries were prepared by immunoSEQ multiplex PCR; TCRdb keeps only in-frame clonotypes and omits some of them. Among about 110,000 clones listed, 70% to 90% were seen once. The germline gives CDR1 LGHNA, CDR2 YNFKEQ. This CDR3 comprises 16 residues. Germline trimming cut 4 bases from V and 5 bases from J; bases unmatched to any gene: 12. Notes on this clone: Its antigen is unidentified.

Each patient's relapse followed autologous stem cell transplantation, and brentuximab vedotin exposure varied. Study-wide results and caveats: According to reports, newly diagnosed patients had lower baseline TCR diversity than healthy donors, and relapsed/refractory patients had lower baseline TCR diversity still.

This sequence was found in a human donor with classical Hodgkin lymphoma. This chain links TRBV4-2 with TRBJ2-7; 9 bases agree with TRBD1. This specimen consisted of peripheral blood mononuclear cells (PBMCs), obtained before the second cycle of nivolumab. CDR3 bases: TGTGCCAGCAGCCGCCCCCCGACAGGGGGGAGAGACGAGCAGTACTTC. Its protein is CASSRPPTGGRDEQYF.